Listed here are 20 T cell receptor beta chains from one sample, sequenced in a study of control samples from healthy donors and cancer patients. Some clones are missing from TCRdb's copy, which holds only in-frame ones; the method was immunoSEQ multiplex PCR. Seen here are fewer than 200,000 clones, roughly 93% observed once, and the top ten hold 4.1%. Sequencing was carried out using blood. These receptors came from an older woman in good health.

A remark on this clone: The junction departs from germline at one end; a sequencing error may be responsible. The chain carries TRBV29-1 and TRBJ1-2; tentative D call: TRBD1 (5 bases). The germline gives CDR1 SQVTM, CDR2 ANQGSEA. CDR3 length equals 13 residues. The CDR3 region is CSVDVQGAYGYTF. The CDR3 region has the DNA TGCAGCGTTGACGTTCAGGGAGCCTATGGCTATACCTTC. The complete variable domain, with remaining parts taken from reference TRBV29-1 and TRBJ1-2, reads SAVISQKPSRDICQRGTSLTIQCQVDSQVTMMFWYRQQPGQSLTLIATANQGSEATYESGFVIDKFPISRPNLTFSTLTVSNMSPEDSSIYLCSVDVQGAYGYTFGSGTRLTVV.

The chain links TRBV6-4 to TRBJ1-5; no clear D gene. CDR3 length: 16 amino acids. V was pared by 5 bases and J by 9 bases, with 23 bases between. The germline V gene encodes CDR1 MRHNA and CDR2 SNTAGT. The CDR3 sequence is CASSSDPRVPGLPQHF. CDR3 sequence (DNA): TGTGCCAGCAGTTCCGACCCCCGAGTTCCGGGCCTGCCCCAGCATTTT.

The rearrangement links TRBV15 to TRBJ2-3, with a tentative D call TRBD1 (5 bases). The CDR3 length is 18 residues. V lost 0 bases and J 3 bases, leaving 19 bases between the germline ends. Looked up from germline, CDR1 is LNHNV and CDR2 is YYDKDF (reference sequence). The CDR3 spells CATSRDRQGRFSTDTQYF. Written as DNA, the CDR3 is TGTGCCACCAGCAGAGATCGGCAGGGTAGATTTTCAACAGATACGCAGTATTTT. Using reference TRBV15 and TRBJ2-3 for the parts outside the CDR3, the full variable domain is DAMVIQNPRYQVTQFGKPVTLSCSQTLNHNVMYWYQQKSSQAPKLLFHYYDKDFNNEADTPDNFQSRRPNTSFCFLDIRSPGLGDTAMYLCATSRDRQGRFSTDTQYFGPGTRLTVL.

The rearrangement uses TRBV2 and TRBJ1-5, with D possibly matching TRBD1 (6 bases). The V and J ends lost 6 bases and 7 bases respectively, with 19 bases between them. Germline V CDR1 and CDR2: SNHLY, FYNNEI. This CDR3 has 15 residues. The CDR3 DNA reads as TGTGCCAGCAGCAACGGGGGGCCGGGGGAGCAGCCCCAGCATTTT. This translates into CASSNGGPGEQPQHF.

This chain links TRBV19 with TRBJ2-1; D possibly corresponds to TRBD2 (5 bases). CDR3 size: 13 residues. With 5 bases removed from V and 5 bases from J, the gap between germline ends came to 10 bases. CDR1 and CDR2 from the germline V gene are LNHDA and SQIVND (reference sequence). CDR3 sequence (DNA): TGTGCCAGTAGTGTGGTGCGGGACAATGAGCAGTTCTTC. It yields the protein CASSVVRDNEQFF.

The chain links TRBV4-2 to TRBJ1-2, with D hard to call. V was pared by 2 bases and J by 8 bases, with 18 bases between. The germline V gene has CDR1 LGHNA and CDR2 YNFKEQ. The CDR3 is made up of 15 amino acids. The CDR3: CASSQPQVGKQGYTF. CDR3 nucleotide sequence: TGTGCCAGCAGCCAACCGCAGGTGGGGAAACAGGGCTACACCTTC.

The chain uses TRBV19 and TRBJ1-5; D gene ambiguous. Germline-derived CDR1 and CDR2 are LNHDA and SQIVND (reference sequence). The CDR3 loop spans 15 amino acids. The V end was cut by 0 bases, the J end by 0 bases, with 6 bases between. The DNA of the CDR3 is TGTGCCAGTAGTATAGACAGAAATAGCAATCAGCCCCAGCATTTT. Protein: CASSIDRNSNQPQHF.

The V gene is TRBV2, the J gene TRBJ2-1; D call uncertain. The V gene's germline CDR1 is SNHLY and CDR2 FYNNEI. The V gene lost 0 bases and the J gene lost 9 bases, with 12 bases spanning the gap. The CDR3 has 14 residues. The CDR3 region has the DNA TGTGCCAGCAGTGAAGCATTGTTAGGTGGTGAGCAGTTCTTC. Its translation is CASSEALLGGEQFF.

The chain couples TRBV29-1 to TRBJ2-5, with 9 bases fitting TRBD2. The germline CDR1 and CDR2 sequences are SQVTM and ANQGSEA. J gave up 1 base and V 4 bases, and 7 bases lay outside the gene matches. This CDR3 region has 15 residues. The CDR3 region is CSVVRLAGLQETQYF. The CDR3 bases are TGCAGCGTTGTTCGGCTAGCGGGGCTCCAAGAGACCCAGTACTTC.

This chain connects TRBV24-1 to TRBJ2-2; TRBD1 agrees at 9 bases. The CDR3 totals 13 residues. With 7 bases clipped from V and 6 bases from J, the junction kept 2 bases outside the gene matches. CDR1 is KGHDR and CDR2 is SFDVKD in the germline V gene. CDR3 protein: CATSRQGAGELFF. CDR3 sequence (DNA): TGTGCCACCAGCCGACAGGGGGCCGGGGAGCTGTTTTTT.

The sample holds one count of this clone. This chain connects TRBV3-1 (or the pseudogene TRBV3-2) to TRBJ1-5, with 8 positions matching TRBD1. CDR3 length: 16 amino acids. J lost 6 bases, V lost 0 bases, and 7 bases had no gene match. Germline-derived CDR1 and CDR2 are LGHDT and YNNKEL (reference sequence). CDR3 loop: CASSQDFRGLSQPQHF. As DNA, the CDR3 is TGTGCCAGCAGCCAAGACTTCAGGGGGCTGAGTCAGCCCCAGCATTTT.

The rearrangement links TRBV25-1 to TRBJ1-2, with 12 nucleotides matching TRBD1. Germline CDR1 reads MGHDK; CDR2 reads SYGVNS. The ends lost 3 bases at V and 2 bases at J; junction bases unmatched: 4. CDR3 length equals 16 residues. CDR3 DNA: TGTGCCAGCAGTGAGCCCGGGACAGGGGGCAACTATGGCTACACCTTC. As protein: CASSEPGTGGNYGYTF.

This clone occurred once. The V gene is TRBV18, the J gene TRBJ1-6; 10 bases map to TRBD1. J was trimmed by 0 bases and V by 3 bases; bases with no gene match: 8. The CDR3 loop spans 19 amino acids. From germline, CDR1 is KGHSH and CDR2 LQKENI. The CDR3 DNA sequence: TGTGCCAGCTCACCGCGAGGACAGGGGGGCTTCTCCTATAATTCACCCCTCCACTTT. Amino acids: CASSPRGQGGFSYNSPLHF.

The CDR3 coding sequence is TGTGCCAGCAGCGCACCCGGGACTAGCGGACTCACCGGGGAGCTGTTTTTT. Translating gives CASSAPGTSGLTGELFF. This chain uses TRBV13 with TRBJ2-2, with 11 bases that match TRBD2. With 5 bases clipped from V and 4 bases from J, the junction kept 9 bases outside the gene matches. This CDR3 contains 17 residues. Per the germline V gene, CDR1 is PRHDT and CDR2 is FYEKMQ (reference sequence).

The chain uses TRBV10-1 and TRBJ1-2, with D perhaps TRBD1 (6 bases). The length of the CDR3 is 18 residues. Germline V gene lookup returns CDR1 WNHNN and CDR2 SYGVQD (reference sequence). Trimming took 10 bases from V and 3 from J, leaving 30 bases between them. The CDR3 region has the DNA TGCGCCATCAACTCGAGCGGGGGGGCGCGAGGTGGCGACTATGGCTACACCTTC. It is translated as CAINSSGGARGGDYGYTF.

The chain combines TRBV29-1 with TRBJ1-2; 7 bases fit TRBD1. CDR1 is SQVTM and CDR2 is ANQGSEA in the germline V gene. This CDR3 spans 15 amino acids. The junction had 8 bases not matched to a gene; V was cut back by 0 bases and J by 4 bases. CDR3 region: CSVEDQTGKLYGYTF. Written as DNA, the CDR3 is TGCAGCGTTGAAGACCAGACAGGGAAACTCTATGGCTACACCTTC.

This clone was found once. The rearrangement joins TRBV7-3 to TRBJ2-1; the match to TRBD2 covers 8 bases. The CDR3 is 17 amino acids. The V and J ends lost 4 bases and 0 bases, in that order; junction bases with no gene match: 8. Per germline, CDR1 SGHTA and CDR2 FQGTGA. The CDR3 region has the DNA TGTGCCAGCAGCTCCCAGCCCGCGGGGGGCTCCTACAATGAGCAGTTCTTC. Its translation: CASSSQPAGGSYNEQFF.

This clone was found once. The V gene is TRBV6-5, the J gene TRBJ1-2; 10 bases line up with TRBD1. Germline V gives CDR1 MNHEY, CDR2 SVGAGI. V shed 5 bases, J shed 4 bases, and the junction held 4 bases outside the gene matches. This CDR3 spans 14 amino acids. CDR3 nucleotides: TGTGCCAGCAGTCCGGACAGGGGGATCTATGGCTACACCTTC. It is translated as CASSPDRGIYGYTF.

This chain joins TRBV19 and TRBJ1-1; D gene unclear. CDR1 LNHDA and CDR2 SQIVND come from the germline V gene (reference sequence). The V gene lost 5 bases and the J gene lost 3 bases, with 13 bases spanning the gap. This CDR3 has 14 amino acids. The CDR3 DNA reads TGTGCCAGTAGTCCGGGTCACGGATACACTGAAGCTTTCTTT. Translating gives CASSPGHGYTEAFF.

The gene calls are TRBV7-9 and TRBJ1-5, with D tentatively TRBD1 (5 bases). Germline V CDR1 and CDR2: SEHNR, FQNEAQ (reference sequence). The CDR3 spans 19 residues. The V end was cut by 2 bases, the J end by 3 bases, with 23 bases between. This chain's CDR3 is CASSLSQHGTPTANQPQHF. For the CDR3, the DNA is TGTGCCAGCAGCTTATCCCAACACGGGACTCCTACGGCCAATCAGCCCCAGCATTTT.